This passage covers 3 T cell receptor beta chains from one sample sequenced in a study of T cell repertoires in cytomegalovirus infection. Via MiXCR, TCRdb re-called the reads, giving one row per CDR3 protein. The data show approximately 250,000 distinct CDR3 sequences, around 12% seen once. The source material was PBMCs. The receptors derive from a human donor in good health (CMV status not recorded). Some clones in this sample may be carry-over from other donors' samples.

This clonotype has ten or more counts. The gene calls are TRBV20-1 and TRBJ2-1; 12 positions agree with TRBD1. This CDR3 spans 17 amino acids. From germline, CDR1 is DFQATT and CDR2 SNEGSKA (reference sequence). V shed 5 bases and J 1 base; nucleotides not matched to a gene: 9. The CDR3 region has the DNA TGCAGTGCTGAGTCCGGGACAGGGGGCAATTCCTACAATGAGCAGTTCTTC. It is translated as CSAESGTGGNSYNEQFF.

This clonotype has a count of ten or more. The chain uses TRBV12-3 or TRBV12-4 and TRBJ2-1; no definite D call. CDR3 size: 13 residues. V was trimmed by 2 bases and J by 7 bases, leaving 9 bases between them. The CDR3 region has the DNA TGTGCCAGCAGTTTATTAGGGATTAATGAGCAGTTCTTC. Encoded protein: CASSLLGINEQFF.

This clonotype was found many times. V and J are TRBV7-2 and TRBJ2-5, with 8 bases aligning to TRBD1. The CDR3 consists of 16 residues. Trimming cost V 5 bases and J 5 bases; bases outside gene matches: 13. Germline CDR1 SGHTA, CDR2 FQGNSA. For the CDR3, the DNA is TGTGCCAGCAGCCCCAAGACAGGGGCACTGGGGGAGACCCAGTACTTC. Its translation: CASSPKTGALGETQYF. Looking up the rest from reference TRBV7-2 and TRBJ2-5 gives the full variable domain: GAGVSQSPSNKVTEKGKDVELRCDPISGHTALYWYRQSLGQGLEFLIYFQGNSAPDKSGLPSDRFSAERTGGSVSTLTIQRTQQEDSAVYLCASSPKTGALGETQYFGPGTRLLVL.